A selection of T cell receptor beta chains follows, all from one sample in a study of T-cell memory formation after mild COVID-19. Using its own MiXCR run on the 5' RACE reads, TCRdb lists one record per CDR3 protein. The sample lists 550,000 to 600,000 distinct CDR3 sequences, less than 25% occurring once. The sequenced sample was PBMCs or a T cell subset sorted from them (not recorded which). Source of these receptors: an adult woman who had mild COVID-19 (a few samples of this study predate the infection). Cell type and time point are not known. Each CDR3 is given with its conserved first and last residue. A D gene is named only where the DNA matches it firmly. A row's size may be missing; if present it is once, few, many or a size class.

clone_size,d_call,v_call,j_call,cdr3_aa,cdr3_nt
few,TRBD1,TRBV20-1,TRBJ1-3,CSASMGQRGNTIYF,TGCAGTGCTAGTATGGGACAGCGAGGAAACACCATATATTTT
few,.,TRBV28,TRBJ2-1,CASSLNNWNEQFF,TGTGCCAGCAGTTTGAACAACTGGAATGAGCAGTTCTTC
few,.,TRBV24-1,TRBJ1-1,CAVRGSPMNTEAFF,TGTGCCGTACGAGGATCGCCCATGAACACTGAAGCTTTCTTT
.,.,TRBV12-3/TRBV12-4,TRBJ2-5,CASSLREAGQETQYF,TGTGCCAGCAGTTTACGAGAGGCAGGGCAAGAGACCCAGTACTTC
few,.,TRBV19,TRBJ1-5,CASSERDGNQPQHF,TGTGCCAGTAGTGAAAGGGATGGTAATCAGCCCCAGCATTTT
few,TRBD2,TRBV7-9,TRBJ2-7,CASSLEGGGVSYEQYF,TGTGCCAGCAGCTTAGAGGGCGGGGGGGTCTCCTACGAGCAGTACTTC
.,.,TRBV6-5,TRBJ1-6,CASSYSGDWTNSPLHF,TGTGCCAGCAGTTACTCTGGTGACTGGACGAATTCACCCCTCCACTTT
.,.,TRBV27,TRBJ1-1,CASSLRGGGSTEAFF,TGTGCCAGCAGTTTAAGGGGGGGAGGATCCACTGAAGCTTTCTTT
few,TRBD1,TRBV7-9,TRBJ1-6,CASTAEGAAPLHF,TGTGCCAGCACCGCCGAGGGGGCGGCGCCCCTCCACTTT
few,TRBD2,TRBV10-3,TRBJ2-5,CAIGVRGGETQYF,TGTGCCATCGGGGTGCGCGGGGGGGAGACCCAGTACTTC